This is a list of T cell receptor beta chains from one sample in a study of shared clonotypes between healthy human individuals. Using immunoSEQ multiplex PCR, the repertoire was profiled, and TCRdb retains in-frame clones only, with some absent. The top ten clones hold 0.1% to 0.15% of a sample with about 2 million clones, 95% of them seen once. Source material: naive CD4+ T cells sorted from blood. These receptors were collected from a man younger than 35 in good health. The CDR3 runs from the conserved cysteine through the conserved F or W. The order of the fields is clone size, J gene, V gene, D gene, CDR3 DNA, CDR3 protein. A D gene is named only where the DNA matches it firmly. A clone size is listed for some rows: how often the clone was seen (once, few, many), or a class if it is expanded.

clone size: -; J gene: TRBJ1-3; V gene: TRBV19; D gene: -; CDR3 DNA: TGTGCCAGTAGTATTATGGACTCTGGAAACACCATATATTTT; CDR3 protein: CASSIMDSGNTIYF
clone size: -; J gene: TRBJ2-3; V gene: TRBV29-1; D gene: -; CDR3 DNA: TGCAGCGTTGGATGGCTAGGGGGCACAGATACGCAGTATTTT; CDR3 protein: CSVGWLGGTDTQYF
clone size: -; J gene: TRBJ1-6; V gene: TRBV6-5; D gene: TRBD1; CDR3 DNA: TGTGCCAGCAGTCGTGGACAGGGAGGGTCACCCCTCCACTTT; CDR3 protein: CASSRGQGGSPLHF
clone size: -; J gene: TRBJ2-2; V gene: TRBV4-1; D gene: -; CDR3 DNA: TGCGCCAGCAGCCAAGAAATTCCTGGGACATTTAACACCGGGGAGCTGTTTTTT; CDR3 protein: CASSQEIPGTFNTGELFF
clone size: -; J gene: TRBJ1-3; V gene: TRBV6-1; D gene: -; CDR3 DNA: TGTGCCGGCCGTTTGAGCTCTGGAAACACCATATATTTT; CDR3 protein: CAGRLSSGNTIYF
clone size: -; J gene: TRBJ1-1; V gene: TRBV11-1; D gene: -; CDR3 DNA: TGTGCCAGCAGCTTAGCTGGAGGGGCAGGGCCCTTGAAAACTGAAGCTTTCTTT; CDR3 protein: CASSLAGGAGPLKTEAFF
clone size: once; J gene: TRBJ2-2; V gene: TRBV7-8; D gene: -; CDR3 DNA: TGTGCCAGCGCTGTCGGCACCGGGGAGCTGTTTTTT; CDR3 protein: CASAVGTGELFF
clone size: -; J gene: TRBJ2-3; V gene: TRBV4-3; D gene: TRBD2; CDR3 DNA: TGCGCCAGCAGCCAAGAAGGAGGACTAGATAGCACAGATACGCAGTATTTT; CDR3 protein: CASSQEGGLDSTDTQYF
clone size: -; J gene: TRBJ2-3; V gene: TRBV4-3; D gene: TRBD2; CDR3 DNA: TGCGCCAGCAGCCAGTCGGCGGGAGCCGCAGATACGCAGTATTTT; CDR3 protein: CASSQSAGAADTQYF
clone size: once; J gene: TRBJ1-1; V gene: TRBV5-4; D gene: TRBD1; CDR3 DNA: TGTGCCAGCAGCGAGGGCACAGGGGTCACTGAAGCTTTCTTT; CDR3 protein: CASSEGTGVTEAFF
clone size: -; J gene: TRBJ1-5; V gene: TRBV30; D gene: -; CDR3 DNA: TGTGCCTGGAGTACTCAGAGCAATCAGCCCCAGCATTTT; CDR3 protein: CAWSTQSNQPQHF
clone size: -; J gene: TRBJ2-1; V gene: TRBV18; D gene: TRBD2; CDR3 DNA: TGTGCCAGCTCACCACTAGCGGGAGGGAGTAGGAATGAGCAGTTCTTC; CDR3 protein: CASSPLAGGSRNEQFF
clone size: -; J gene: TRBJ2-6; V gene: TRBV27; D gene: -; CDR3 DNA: TGTGCCAGCAGTTGGGTACCGAGTTCTGGGGCCAACGTCCTGACTTTC; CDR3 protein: CASSWVPSSGANVLTF
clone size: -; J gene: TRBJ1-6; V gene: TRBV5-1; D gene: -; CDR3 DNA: TGCGCCAGCAGCTTGGGACATACCACAAATTCACCCCTCCACTTT; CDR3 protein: CASSLGHTTNSPLHF
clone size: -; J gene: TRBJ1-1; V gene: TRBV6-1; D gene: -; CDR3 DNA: TGTGCCAGCAGTGAAGGGAGGTGGGCAAGGGGCGCTGAAGCTTTCTTT; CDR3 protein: CASSEGRWARGAEAFF
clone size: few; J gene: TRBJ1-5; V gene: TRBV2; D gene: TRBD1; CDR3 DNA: TGTGCCAGCAGCAGGGGGCCTAATCAGCCCCAGCATTTT; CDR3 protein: CASSRGPNQPQHF
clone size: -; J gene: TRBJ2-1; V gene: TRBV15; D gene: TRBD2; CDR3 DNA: TGTGCCACCAGCAGAGATCTAGCGGGAGCATTCGGTGAGCAGTTCTTC; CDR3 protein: CATSRDLAGAFGEQFF
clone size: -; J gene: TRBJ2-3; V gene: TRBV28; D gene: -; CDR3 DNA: TGTGCCAGCAGTTTCGGGTTCTTGGAAAGCACAGATACGCAGTATTTT; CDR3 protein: CASSFGFLESTDTQYF
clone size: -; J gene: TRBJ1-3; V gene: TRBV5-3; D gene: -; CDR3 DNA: TGTGCCAGAAGCTTGGGAGGGACTGGAAACACCATATATTTT; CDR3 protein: CARSLGGTGNTIYF
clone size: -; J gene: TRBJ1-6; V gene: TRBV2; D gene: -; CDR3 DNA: TGTGCCAGCACCACCGGGCCCCTTCTTTATTCACCCCTCCACTTT; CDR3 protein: CASTTGPLLYSPLHF
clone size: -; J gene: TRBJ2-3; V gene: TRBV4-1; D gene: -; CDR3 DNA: TGCGCCAGCAGCCAAGTGGGAGGCCCCCGGGGGGCCACAGATACGCAGTATTTT; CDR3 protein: CASSQVGGPRGATDTQYF
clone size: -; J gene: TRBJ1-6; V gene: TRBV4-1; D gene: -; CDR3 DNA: TGCGCCAGCTTAGGTAGCTCCTATAATTCACCCCTCCACTTT; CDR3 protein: CASLGSSYNSPLHF
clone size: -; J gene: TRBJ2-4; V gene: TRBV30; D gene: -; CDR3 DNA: TGTGCCTGGACCCCCGGATCCAAAAACATTCAGTACTTC; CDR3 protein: CAWTPGSKNIQYF
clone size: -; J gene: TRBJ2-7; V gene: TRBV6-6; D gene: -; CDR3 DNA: TGTGCCAGCAGTTCCCCCCTAGGGACTGTCAACGAGCAGTACTTC; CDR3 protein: CASSSPLGTVNEQYF
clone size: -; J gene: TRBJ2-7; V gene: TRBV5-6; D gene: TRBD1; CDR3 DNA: TGTGCCAGCAGCCCTGGGACAGGCGTCTCCTACGAGCAGTACTTC; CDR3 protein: CASSPGTGVSYEQYF
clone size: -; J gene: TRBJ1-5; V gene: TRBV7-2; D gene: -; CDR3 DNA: TGTGCCAGCAGCTTACGGGGGTTAGATAGCAATCAGCCCCAGCATTTT; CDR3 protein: CASSLRGLDSNQPQHF
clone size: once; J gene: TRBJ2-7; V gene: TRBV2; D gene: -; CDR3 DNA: TGTGCCAGCTGCCGGGAGATCCTATACGAGCAGTACTTC; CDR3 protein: CASCREILYEQYF
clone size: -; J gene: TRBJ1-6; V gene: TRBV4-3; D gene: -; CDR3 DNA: TGCGCCAGCAGCCAACCAAATTCACCCCTCCACTTT; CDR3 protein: CASSQPNSPLHF
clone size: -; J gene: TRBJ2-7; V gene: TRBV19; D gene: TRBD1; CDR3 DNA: TGTGCCAGTAGTAAGATCCGGGACAGCCGTTCCTACGAGCAGTACTTC; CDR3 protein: CASSKIRDSRSYEQYF
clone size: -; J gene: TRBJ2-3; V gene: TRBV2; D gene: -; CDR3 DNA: TGTGCCAGCAGTGAAGCGGGCGGACCTAGCACAGATACGCAGTATTTT; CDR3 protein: CASSEAGGPSTDTQYF
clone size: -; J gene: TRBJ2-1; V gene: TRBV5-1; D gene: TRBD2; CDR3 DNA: TGCGCCAGCAGCTTGGCGGGAGGGATAGATGAGCAGTTCTTC; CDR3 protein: CASSLAGGIDEQFF
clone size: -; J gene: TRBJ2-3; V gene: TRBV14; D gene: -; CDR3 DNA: TGTGCCAGCAGCCGTAGACTCCTGGCATCAGGGGATGCCGATACGCAGTATTTT; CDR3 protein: CASSRRLLASGDADTQYF
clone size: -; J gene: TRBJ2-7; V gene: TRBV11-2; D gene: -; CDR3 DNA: TGTGCCAGCAGGAGGGGGAGTTCCTACGAGCAGTACTTC; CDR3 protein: CASRRGSSYEQYF
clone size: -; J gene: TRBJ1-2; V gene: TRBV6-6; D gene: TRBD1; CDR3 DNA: TGTGCCAGCAGTTACGATCCCCGGGACAGGGTCTATGGCTACACCTTC; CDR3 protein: CASSYDPRDRVYGYTF
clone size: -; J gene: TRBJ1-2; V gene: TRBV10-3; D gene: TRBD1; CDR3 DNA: TGTGCCATCAGTGAGGGGACAGGGAACTATGGCTACACCTTC; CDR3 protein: CAISEGTGNYGYTF
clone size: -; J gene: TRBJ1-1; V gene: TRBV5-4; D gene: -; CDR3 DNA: TGTGCCAGCAGCTCCACAGGGAAATCAAAGGGCACTGAAGCTTTCTTT; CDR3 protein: CASSSTGKSKGTEAFF
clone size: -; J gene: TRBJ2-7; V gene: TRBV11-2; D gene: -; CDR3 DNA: TGTGCCAGCAGCTTGATGGGGACCTACGAGCAGTACTTC; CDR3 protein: CASSLMGTYEQYF
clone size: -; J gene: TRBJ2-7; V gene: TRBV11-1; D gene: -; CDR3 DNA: TGTGCCAGCAGCTTAGGCCTGAATTACGAGCAGTACTTC; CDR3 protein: CASSLGLNYEQYF
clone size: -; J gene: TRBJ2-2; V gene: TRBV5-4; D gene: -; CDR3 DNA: TGTGCCAGCAGCTTTTCGTCAGGGGTCACCGGGGAGCTGTTTTTT; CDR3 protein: CASSFSSGVTGELFF
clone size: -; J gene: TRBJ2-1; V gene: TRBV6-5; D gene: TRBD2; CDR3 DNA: TGTGCCAGCAGTTCCTCCAGCGGGAGCTCCTACAATGAGCAGTTCTTC; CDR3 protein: CASSSSSGSSYNEQFF
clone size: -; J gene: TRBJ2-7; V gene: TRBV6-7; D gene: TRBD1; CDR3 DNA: TGTGCCAGCCGGGGTTGGGACAGGGGTGCCGAGCAGTACTTC; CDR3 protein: CASRGWDRGAEQYF
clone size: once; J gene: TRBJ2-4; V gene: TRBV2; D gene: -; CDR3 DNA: TGTGCCAGCAGTGAGTTGGGAAACGCCAAAAACATTCAGTACTTC; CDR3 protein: CASSELGNAKNIQYF
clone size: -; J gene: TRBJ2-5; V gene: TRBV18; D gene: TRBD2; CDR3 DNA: TGTGCCAGCTCACCAGGTCGGACTAGCGGGCAAGAGACCCAGTACTTC; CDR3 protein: CASSPGRTSGQETQYF
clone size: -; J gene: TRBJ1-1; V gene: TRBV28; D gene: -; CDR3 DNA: TGTGCCAGCAGTTTATCCCCGATCCGGGCTGAAGCTTTCTTT; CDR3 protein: CASSLSPIRAEAFF
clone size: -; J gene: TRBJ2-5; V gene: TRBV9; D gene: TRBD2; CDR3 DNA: TGTGCCAGCAGCCCCCCGGGACTAGCGGGAAGACAAGAGACCCAGTACTTC; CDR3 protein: CASSPPGLAGRQETQYF
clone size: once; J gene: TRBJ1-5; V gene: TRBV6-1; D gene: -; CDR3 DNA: TGTGCCAGCAGTGCCGACCTCGGGACCCAGCATTTT; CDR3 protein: CASSADLGTQHF
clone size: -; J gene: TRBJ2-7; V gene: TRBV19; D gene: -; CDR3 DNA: TGTGCCACTACGATCTCCCGGGGCCCGCCGAAGCAGTACTTC; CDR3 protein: CATTISRGPPKQYF
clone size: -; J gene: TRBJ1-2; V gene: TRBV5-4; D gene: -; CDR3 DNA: TGTGCCAGCAGCTTTGTCGGGGTTAACTATGGCTACACCTTC; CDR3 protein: CASSFVGVNYGYTF
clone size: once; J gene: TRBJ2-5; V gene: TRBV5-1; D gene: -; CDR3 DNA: TGCGCCAGCAGCCCCCGGGCGGGACAAGAGACCCAGTACTTC; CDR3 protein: CASSPRAGQETQYF